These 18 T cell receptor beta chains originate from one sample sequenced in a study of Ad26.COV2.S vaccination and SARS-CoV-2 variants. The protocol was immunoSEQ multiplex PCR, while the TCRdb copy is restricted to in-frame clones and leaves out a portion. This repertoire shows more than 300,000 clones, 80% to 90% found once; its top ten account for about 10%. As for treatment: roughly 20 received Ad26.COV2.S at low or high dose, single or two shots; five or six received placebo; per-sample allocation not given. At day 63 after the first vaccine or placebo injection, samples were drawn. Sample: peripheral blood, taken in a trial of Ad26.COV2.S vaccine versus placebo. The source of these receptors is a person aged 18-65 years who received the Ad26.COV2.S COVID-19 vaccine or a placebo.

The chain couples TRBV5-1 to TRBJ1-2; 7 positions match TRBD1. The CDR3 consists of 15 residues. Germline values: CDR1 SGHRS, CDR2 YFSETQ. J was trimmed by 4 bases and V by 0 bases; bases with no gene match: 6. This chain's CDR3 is CASSLATGVPYGYTF. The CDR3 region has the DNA TGCGCCAGCAGCTTGGCCACAGGGGTGCCCTATGGCTACACCTTC.

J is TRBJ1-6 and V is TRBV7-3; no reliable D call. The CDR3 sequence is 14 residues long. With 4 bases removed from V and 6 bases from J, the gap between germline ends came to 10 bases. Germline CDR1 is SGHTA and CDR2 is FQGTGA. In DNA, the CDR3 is TGTGCCAGCAGCTCAGGCGCCTTTAATTCACCCCTCCACTTT. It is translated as CASSSGAFNSPLHF.

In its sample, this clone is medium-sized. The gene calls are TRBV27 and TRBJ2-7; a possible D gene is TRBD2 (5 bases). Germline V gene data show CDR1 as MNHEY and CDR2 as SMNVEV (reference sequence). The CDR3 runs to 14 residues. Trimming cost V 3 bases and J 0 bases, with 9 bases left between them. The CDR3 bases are TGTGCCAGCAGTTTTTATCGGGGCTCCTACGAGCAGTACTTC. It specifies CASSFYRGSYEQYF.

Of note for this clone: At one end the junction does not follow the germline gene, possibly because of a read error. Here the CDR3 reads CASSSGGGNEQYF. The CDR3 DNA is TGTGCTAGCAGCTCCGGGGGGGGGAACGAGCAGTACTTC. V is TRBV7-7 and J is TRBJ2-7; 8 positions agree with TRBD2. CDR1 and CDR2 (germline): SSHAT, FNYEAQ (reference sequence). The CDR3 consists of 13 residues.

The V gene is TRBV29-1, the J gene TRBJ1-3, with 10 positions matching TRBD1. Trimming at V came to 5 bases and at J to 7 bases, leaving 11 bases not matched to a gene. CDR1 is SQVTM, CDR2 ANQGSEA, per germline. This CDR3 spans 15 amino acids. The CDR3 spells CSVRLGGTGDNTIYF. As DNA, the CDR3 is TGCAGCGTTCGCCTAGGGGGGACAGGGGACAACACCATATATTTT.

The CDR3 loop reads CASSTGYEQYF. The CDR3 coding sequence is TGTGCCAGCAGTACCGGTTACGAGCAGTACTTC. The chain links TRBV6-5 to TRBJ2-7; no clear D gene. CDR1 is MNHEY, CDR2 SVGAGI, per germline. This CDR3 comprises 11 residues. Between the trimmed V and J ends, which lost 5 bases and 4 bases, there was a span of 6 bases.

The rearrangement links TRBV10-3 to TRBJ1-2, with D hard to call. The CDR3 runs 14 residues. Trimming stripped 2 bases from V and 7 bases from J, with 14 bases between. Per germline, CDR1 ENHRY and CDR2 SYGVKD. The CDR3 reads CAISEDTPVSGYTF. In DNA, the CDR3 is TGTGCCATCAGTGAGGACACTCCAGTTTCTGGCTACACCTTC.

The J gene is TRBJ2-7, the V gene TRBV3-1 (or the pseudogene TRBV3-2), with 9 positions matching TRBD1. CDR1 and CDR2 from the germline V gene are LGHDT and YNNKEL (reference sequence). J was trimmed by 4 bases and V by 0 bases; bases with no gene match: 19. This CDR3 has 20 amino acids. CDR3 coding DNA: TGTGCCAGCAGCCAAGAAGTGGACAGGGGACTACCCCCCACACAATACGAGCAGTACTTC. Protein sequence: CASSQEVDRGLPPTQYEQYF.

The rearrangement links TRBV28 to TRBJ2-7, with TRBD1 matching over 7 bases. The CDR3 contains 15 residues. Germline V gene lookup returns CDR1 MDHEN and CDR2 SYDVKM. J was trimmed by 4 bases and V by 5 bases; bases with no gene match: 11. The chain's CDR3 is CASSTPGEGAYEQYF. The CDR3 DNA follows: TGTGCCAGCAGTACCCCCGGAGAGGGGGCGTACGAGCAGTACTTC.

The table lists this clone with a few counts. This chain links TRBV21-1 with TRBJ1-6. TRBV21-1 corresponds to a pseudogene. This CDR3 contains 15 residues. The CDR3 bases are TGTGCCAGCTTTTGCTCTGCCCCCACTAATTCACCCCTCCACTTT. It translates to CASFCSAPTNSPLHF.

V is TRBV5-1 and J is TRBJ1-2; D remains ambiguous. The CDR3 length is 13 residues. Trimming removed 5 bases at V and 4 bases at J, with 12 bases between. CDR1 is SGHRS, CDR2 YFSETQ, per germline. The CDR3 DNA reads TGCGCCAGCAGTATTGGAACGGGCTATGGCTACACCTTC. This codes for CASSIGTGYGYTF.

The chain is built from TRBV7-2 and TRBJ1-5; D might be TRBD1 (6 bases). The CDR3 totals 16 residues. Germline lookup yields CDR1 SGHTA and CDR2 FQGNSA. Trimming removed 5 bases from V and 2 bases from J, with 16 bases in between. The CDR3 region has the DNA TGTGCCAGCAGCCTAGGGACAAGTTTCGGCAATCAGCCCCAGCATTTT. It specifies CASSLGTSFGNQPQHF. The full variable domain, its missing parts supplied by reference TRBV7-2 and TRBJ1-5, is GAGVSQSPSNKVTEKGKDVELRCDPISGHTALYWYRQSLGQGLEFLIYFQGNSAPDKSGLPSDRFSAERTGGSVSTLTIQRTQQEDSAVYLCASSLGTSFGNQPQHFGDGTRLSIL.

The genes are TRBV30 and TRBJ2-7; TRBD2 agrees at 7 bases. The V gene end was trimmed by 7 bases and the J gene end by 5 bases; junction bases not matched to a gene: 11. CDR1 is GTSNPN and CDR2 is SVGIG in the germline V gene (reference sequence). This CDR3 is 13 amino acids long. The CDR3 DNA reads TGTGCCTACGGCCCGGGGAGGGCCCACGAGCAGTACTTC. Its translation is CAYGPGRAHEQYF.

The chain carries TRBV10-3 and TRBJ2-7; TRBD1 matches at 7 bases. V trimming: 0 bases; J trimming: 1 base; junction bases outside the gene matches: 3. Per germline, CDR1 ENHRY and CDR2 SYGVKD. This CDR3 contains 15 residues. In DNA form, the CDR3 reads TGTGCCATCAGTGAGTCGGGACAGCCATCCTACGAGCAGTACTTC. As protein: CAISESGQPSYEQYF.

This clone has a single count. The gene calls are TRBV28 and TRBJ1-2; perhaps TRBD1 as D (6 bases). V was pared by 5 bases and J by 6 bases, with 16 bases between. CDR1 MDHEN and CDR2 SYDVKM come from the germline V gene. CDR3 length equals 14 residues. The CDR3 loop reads CASSLSGHPNGYTF. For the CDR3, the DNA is TGTGCCAGCAGTCTCTCGGGACACCCTAATGGCTACACCTTC.

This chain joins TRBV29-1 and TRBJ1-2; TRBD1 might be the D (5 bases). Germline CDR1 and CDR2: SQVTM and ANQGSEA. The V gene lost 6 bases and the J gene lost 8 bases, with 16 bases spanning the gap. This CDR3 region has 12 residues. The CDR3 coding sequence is TGCAGCGTCCGAACACAGGCTGGGGGCTACACCTTC. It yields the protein CSVRTQAGGYTF.

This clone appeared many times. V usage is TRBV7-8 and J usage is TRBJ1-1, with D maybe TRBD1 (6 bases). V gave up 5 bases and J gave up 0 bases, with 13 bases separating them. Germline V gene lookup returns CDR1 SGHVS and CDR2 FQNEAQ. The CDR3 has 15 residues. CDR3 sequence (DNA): TGTGCCAGCAGCCCTCGACAGGACGTGAACACTGAAGCTTTCTTT. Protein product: CASSPRQDVNTEAFF.

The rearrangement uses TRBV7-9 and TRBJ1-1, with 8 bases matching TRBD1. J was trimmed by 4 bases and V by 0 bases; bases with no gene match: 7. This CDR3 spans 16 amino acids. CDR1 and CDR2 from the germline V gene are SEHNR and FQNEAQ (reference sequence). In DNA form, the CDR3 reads TGTGCCAGCAGCTTAGCTGAAGTCAGGGGGCTCACTGAAGCTTTCTTT. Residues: CASSLAEVRGLTEAFF.